This T cell receptor beta chain was observed in a study of T cells in Graves' hyperthyroidism and ophthalmopathy. This clonotype was seen repeatedly, ten times or more. The germline V gene encodes CDR1 SEHNR and CDR2 FQNEAQ (reference sequence). Unmatched junction bases numbered 7, after V lost 5 bases and J lost 0 bases. The CDR3 is 15 amino acids. Researchers amplified the TCR beta CDR3 regions from RNA transcripts. First-round RT-PCR targeting the TCR CDR3 was performed with the HTBI primer set. One entry per CDR3 protein results from TCRdb running MiXCR on the multiplex PCR reads. The profile shows fewer than 500,000 distinct CDR3 sequences, around 13% of them singletons.

The chain recombines TRBV7-9 with TRBJ2-7; the match to TRBD1 covers 7 bases. Sequencing input: blood. The sequence was collected from a woman under 40 with Graves' ophthalmopathy. In DNA form, the CDR3 reads TGTGCCAGCAGCCAAGACAGGGTCATCTCCTACGAGCAGTACTTC. Translating gives CASSQDRVISYEQYF.